Listed below are T cell receptor beta chains from one sample, sequenced in a study of blood T cell repertoires in COVID-19. Sequenced by immunoSEQ multiplex PCR; TCRdb stores in-frame clones only, minus some. The sample lists some 450,000 clones, approximately 90% occurring once. Sequencing used peripheral blood. Receptors originate from a man between 18 and 29 years old with COVID-19, enrolled during active disease. Both conserved end residues are part of each CDR3. D genes are given only for firm matches. Clone sizes are given selectively: once, few, many, or a class where the clone is expanded.

d_gene: .; v_gene: TRBV7-2; abundance: .; j_gene: TRBJ1-3; CDR3aa: CASSLGYGSGIAGNTIYF; CDR3nt: TGTGCCAGCAGCTTAGGGTATGGGTCGGGAATCGCTGGAAACACCATATATTTT
d_gene: .; v_gene: TRBV24-1; abundance: .; j_gene: TRBJ2-2; CDR3aa: CATSDFRGSGTGELFF; CDR3nt: TGTGCCACCAGTGATTTTCGGGGGAGTGGGACCGGGGAGCTGTTTTTT
d_gene: .; v_gene: TRBV5-1; abundance: .; j_gene: TRBJ2-3; CDR3aa: CASSLGAPGVDTQYF; CDR3nt: TGCGCCAGCAGCTTGGGCGCCCCCGGGGTAGATACGCAGTATTTT
d_gene: .; v_gene: TRBV3-1/TRBV3-2; abundance: .; j_gene: TRBJ2-3; CDR3aa: CASTGGQRPRTQYF; CDR3nt: TGTGCCAGCACCGGCGGCCAGCGTCCAAGGACGCAGTATTTT
d_gene: TRBD2; v_gene: TRBV3-1/TRBV3-2; abundance: .; j_gene: TRBJ2-1; CDR3aa: CASSQSGGPFNEQFF; CDR3nt: TGTGCCAGCAGCCAAAGCGGGGGACCCTTCAATGAGCAGTTCTTC
d_gene: TRBD1; v_gene: TRBV6-5; abundance: .; j_gene: TRBJ1-1; CDR3aa: CASRRYRGTEAFF; CDR3nt: TGTGCCAGCAGACGCTACAGGGGGACTGAAGCTTTCTTT
d_gene: TRBD1; v_gene: TRBV19; abundance: .; j_gene: TRBJ2-3; CDR3aa: CASSIGQGGLDTQYF; CDR3nt: TGTGCCAGTAGTATTGGACAGGGGGGTTTAGATACGCAGTATTTT
d_gene: .; v_gene: TRBV5-5; abundance: .; j_gene: TRBJ2-3; CDR3aa: CASSLGGSRDTQYF; CDR3nt: TGTGCCAGCAGCTTAGGCGGTAGCAGAGATACGCAGTATTTT
d_gene: TRBD2; v_gene: TRBV9; abundance: .; j_gene: TRBJ2-2; CDR3aa: CASSVGRGDTGELFF; CDR3nt: TGTGCCAGCAGCGTAGGGCGGGGGGACACCGGGGAGCTGTTTTTT
d_gene: TRBD2; v_gene: TRBV18; abundance: .; j_gene: TRBJ2-3; CDR3aa: CASSALASSTDTQYF; CDR3nt: TGTGCCAGCTCAGCACTAGCGTCCAGCACAGATACGCAGTATTTT
d_gene: .; v_gene: TRBV30; abundance: .; j_gene: TRBJ1-5; CDR3aa: CAWSVGDNQPQHF; CDR3nt: TGTGCCTGGAGTGTGGGAGATAATCAGCCCCAGCATTTT
d_gene: TRBD2; v_gene: TRBV7-8; abundance: .; j_gene: TRBJ2-2; CDR3aa: CASSPGLAAMRATGELFF; CDR3nt: TGTGCCAGCAGCCCAGGACTAGCCGCCATGAGGGCCACCGGGGAGCTGTTTTTT
d_gene: .; v_gene: TRBV25-1; abundance: .; j_gene: TRBJ1-2; CDR3aa: CASSEQGLGYTF; CDR3nt: TGTGCCAGCAGTGAACAGGGTTTGGGCTACACCTTC
d_gene: .; v_gene: TRBV19; abundance: .; j_gene: TRBJ2-2; CDR3aa: CASSKFGGVDTGELFF; CDR3nt: TGTGCCAGTAGTAAATTTGGGGGCGTCGACACCGGGGAGCTGTTTTTT
d_gene: .; v_gene: TRBV6-5; abundance: .; j_gene: TRBJ2-7; CDR3aa: CASSYQTGYEQYF; CDR3nt: TGTGCCAGCAGTTATCAAACCGGCTACGAGCAGTACTTC
d_gene: .; v_gene: TRBV20-1; abundance: .; j_gene: TRBJ2-5; CDR3aa: CSASGSTEETQYF; CDR3nt: TGCAGTGCTAGTGGTAGCACTGAAGAGACCCAGTACTTC
d_gene: .; v_gene: TRBV11-1; abundance: few; j_gene: TRBJ2-2; CDR3aa: CASSTPRGNTGELFF; CDR3nt: TGTGCCAGCAGCACTCCCCGGGGAAACACCGGGGAGCTGTTTTTT
d_gene: .; v_gene: TRBV27; abundance: .; j_gene: TRBJ2-7; CDR3aa: CASRLREAYEQYF; CDR3nt: TGTGCCAGCAGACTCCGGGAAGCCTACGAGCAGTACTTC
d_gene: TRBD1; v_gene: TRBV7-9; abundance: .; j_gene: TRBJ1-2; CDR3aa: CASSSGTGASYGYTF; CDR3nt: TGTGCCAGCAGCTCCGGGACAGGGGCAAGCTATGGCTACACCTTC
d_gene: .; v_gene: TRBV4-1; abundance: .; j_gene: TRBJ1-5; CDR3aa: CASSQGYGQPQHF; CDR3nt: TGCGCCAGCAGCCAAGGCTACGGTCAGCCCCAGCATTTT
d_gene: TRBD2; v_gene: TRBV4-2; abundance: .; j_gene: TRBJ2-2; CDR3aa: CASSHKSPTSGRAGELFF; CDR3nt: TGTGCCAGCAGCCACAAAAGCCCAACTAGCGGGAGGGCCGGGGAGCTGTTTTTT
d_gene: TRBD2; v_gene: TRBV19; abundance: .; j_gene: TRBJ2-1; CDR3aa: CASRLAGEYNEQFF; CDR3nt: TGTGCCAGTAGACTAGCGGGAGAGTACAATGAGCAGTTCTTC
d_gene: TRBD2; v_gene: TRBV5-1; abundance: .; j_gene: TRBJ2-2; CDR3aa: CASRGGLADTGELFF; CDR3nt: TGCGCCAGCAGAGGCGGGCTAGCGGACACCGGGGAGCTGTTTTTT
d_gene: .; v_gene: TRBV18; abundance: .; j_gene: TRBJ1-1; CDR3aa: CASSHGGNTEAFF; CDR3nt: TGTGCCAGCTCACACGGAGGGAACACTGAAGCTTTCTTT
d_gene: TRBD1; v_gene: TRBV19; abundance: .; j_gene: TRBJ2-1; CDR3aa: CASKLTGGVIGNEQFF; CDR3nt: TGTGCCAGTAAGTTAACAGGGGGAGTTATAGGAAATGAGCAGTTCTTC
d_gene: .; v_gene: TRBV19; abundance: .; j_gene: TRBJ1-6; CDR3aa: CASSSWVGSPLHF; CDR3nt: TGTGCCAGTAGTAGCTGGGTCGGGTCACCCCTCCACTTT
d_gene: .; v_gene: TRBV15; abundance: .; j_gene: TRBJ1-6; CDR3aa: CATSRGGGSRNSPLHF; CDR3nt: TGTGCCACCAGCAGAGGCGGGGGTTCACGGAATTCACCCCTCCACTTT
d_gene: .; v_gene: TRBV7-9; abundance: .; j_gene: TRBJ2-2; CDR3aa: CASSVTGWAAGELFF; CDR3nt: TGTGCCAGCAGCGTAACAGGGTGGGCGGCCGGGGAGCTGTTTTTT
d_gene: .; v_gene: TRBV24-1; abundance: .; j_gene: TRBJ2-2; CDR3aa: CATSERVLGGELFF; CDR3nt: TGTGCCACCAGTGAGCGAGTTCTAGGCGGGGAGCTGTTTTTT
d_gene: TRBD1; v_gene: TRBV19; abundance: .; j_gene: TRBJ2-5; CDR3aa: CASSITGGGEETQYF; CDR3nt: TGTGCCAGTAGTATTACAGGGGGCGGTGAAGAGACCCAGTACTTC
d_gene: TRBD1; v_gene: TRBV6-5; abundance: .; j_gene: TRBJ2-7; CDR3aa: CASKGQGWYEQYF; CDR3nt: TGTGCCAGCAAGGGACAGGGATGGTACGAGCAGTACTTC
d_gene: .; v_gene: TRBV5-5; abundance: .; j_gene: TRBJ1-4; CDR3aa: CASSLSSMGGEKLFF; CDR3nt: TGTGCCAGCAGCTTAAGCTCCATGGGAGGTGAAAAACTGTTTTTT
d_gene: TRBD2; v_gene: TRBV6-4; abundance: .; j_gene: TRBJ2-1; CDR3aa: CASSDSWRGGLNEQFF; CDR3nt: TGTGCCAGCAGTGACTCCTGGCGGGGGGGCCTGAATGAGCAGTTCTTC
d_gene: .; v_gene: TRBV12-3/TRBV12-4; abundance: .; j_gene: TRBJ1-1; CDR3aa: CASVWRGTEAFF; CDR3nt: TGTGCCAGCGTATGGAGGGGTACTGAAGCTTTCTTT
d_gene: TRBD2; v_gene: TRBV6-6; abundance: .; j_gene: TRBJ2-7; CDR3aa: CASSWGLAGVWYEQYF; CDR3nt: TGTGCCAGCAGTTGGGGACTAGCGGGAGTCTGGTACGAGCAGTACTTC
d_gene: .; v_gene: TRBV6-5; abundance: .; j_gene: TRBJ1-2; CDR3aa: CASSHGGLSNYGYTF; CDR3nt: TGTGCCAGCAGCCACGGGGGTCTGTCTAACTATGGCTACACCTTC
d_gene: .; v_gene: TRBV7-8; abundance: few; j_gene: TRBJ2-1; CDR3aa: CASSTTGGTYNEQFF; CDR3nt: TGTGCCAGCAGTACTACGGGGGGCACCTACAATGAGCAGTTCTTC
d_gene: TRBD2; v_gene: TRBV5-6; abundance: .; j_gene: TRBJ2-5; CDR3aa: CASSLVSGDETQYF; CDR3nt: TGTGCCAGCAGCTTGGTGAGCGGGGACGAGACCCAGTACTTC
d_gene: .; v_gene: TRBV19; abundance: .; j_gene: TRBJ2-1; CDR3aa: CASTIHGGTDEQFF; CDR3nt: TGTGCCAGTACCATTCACGGAGGGACTGATGAGCAGTTCTTC
d_gene: .; v_gene: TRBV6-1; abundance: .; j_gene: TRBJ1-6; CDR3aa: CASSETSRNSRGYNSPLHF; CDR3nt: TGTGCCAGCAGTGAAACGTCGCGTAACTCTCGGGGGTATAATTCACCCCTCCACTTT
d_gene: .; v_gene: TRBV12-5; abundance: .; j_gene: TRBJ1-5; CDR3aa: CASGLNRPTGRTLLPDQPQHF; CDR3nt: TGTGCTAGTGGTTTGAACCGGCCCACTGGGAGGACCCTACTTCCTGATCAGCCCCAGCATTTT
d_gene: .; v_gene: TRBV21-1; abundance: .; j_gene: TRBJ1-1; CDR3aa: CASSKANRGPLNTEAFF; CDR3nt: TGTGCCAGCAGCAAAGCTAACAGGGGGCCCTTGAACACTGAAGCTTTCTTT
d_gene: .; v_gene: TRBV12-5; abundance: .; j_gene: TRBJ1-3; CDR3aa: CASGLVPGQGNTIYF; CDR3nt: TGTGCTAGTGGTTTGGTCCCAGGGCAAGGAAACACCATATATTTT
d_gene: TRBD2; v_gene: TRBV5-1; abundance: .; j_gene: TRBJ2-1; CDR3aa: CASSLDRGAYNEQFF; CDR3nt: TGCGCCAGCAGCTTGGATCGGGGGGCCTACAATGAGCAGTTCTTC
d_gene: .; v_gene: TRBV7-9; abundance: .; j_gene: TRBJ2-2; CDR3aa: CASSLWAGDTGELFF; CDR3nt: TGTGCCAGCAGCTTATGGGCGGGTGACACCGGGGAGCTGTTTTTT
d_gene: TRBD2; v_gene: TRBV29-1; abundance: .; j_gene: TRBJ2-5; CDR3aa: CSVVAGGQETQYF; CDR3nt: TGCAGCGTTGTCGCGGGAGGTCAGGAGACCCAGTACTTC
d_gene: TRBD1; v_gene: TRBV24-1; abundance: .; j_gene: TRBJ2-3; CDR3aa: CATSDMTGGTDTQYF; CDR3nt: TGTGCCACCAGTGATATGACAGGGGGCACAGATACGCAGTATTTT
d_gene: TRBD2; v_gene: TRBV11-2; abundance: .; j_gene: TRBJ2-1; CDR3aa: CASSLLAGKNNEQFF; CDR3nt: TGTGCCAGCAGCTTACTAGCGGGAAAAAACAATGAGCAGTTCTTC
d_gene: TRBD2; v_gene: TRBV3-1/TRBV3-2; abundance: .; j_gene: TRBJ2-5; CDR3aa: CASSQEVPSGRFPETQYF; CDR3nt: TGTGCCAGCAGCCAAGAGGTCCCTAGCGGGAGGTTCCCGGAGACCCAGTACTTC
d_gene: TRBD2; v_gene: TRBV6-1; abundance: .; j_gene: TRBJ2-3; CDR3aa: CASSEWGRVRTDTQYF; CDR3nt: TGTGCCAGCAGTGAATGGGGGAGGGTGCGCACAGATACGCAGTATTTT
d_gene: TRBD2; v_gene: TRBV11-2; abundance: once; j_gene: TRBJ2-3; CDR3aa: CASSTRTSGRADTQYF; CDR3nt: TGTGCCAGCAGCACCCGGACTAGCGGGAGGGCAGATACGCAGTATTTT
d_gene: TRBD2; v_gene: TRBV24-1; abundance: .; j_gene: TRBJ2-5; CDR3aa: CATSDSLDSGGQETQYF; CDR3nt: TGTGCCACCAGTGATTCCCTTGACAGCGGGGGACAAGAGACCCAGTACTTC
d_gene: TRBD2; v_gene: TRBV7-8; abundance: .; j_gene: TRBJ2-7; CDR3aa: CASSALAGGNEQYF; CDR3nt: TGTGCCAGCAGCGCTCTAGCGGGGGGAAACGAGCAGTACTTC
d_gene: TRBD1; v_gene: TRBV7-6; abundance: .; j_gene: TRBJ2-3; CDR3aa: CASSPQGSTDTQYF; CDR3nt: TGTGCCAGCAGCCCACAGGGGAGCACAGATACGCAGTATTTT
d_gene: .; v_gene: TRBV2; abundance: .; j_gene: TRBJ2-2; CDR3aa: CASSGVEGGELFF; CDR3nt: TGTGCCAGCAGTGGTGTTGAGGGCGGGGAGCTGTTTTTT
d_gene: TRBD1; v_gene: TRBV18; abundance: once; j_gene: TRBJ1-2; CDR3aa: CASSPASGGYGYTF; CDR3nt: TGTGCCAGCTCACCAGCATCAGGGGGCTATGGCTACACCTTC
d_gene: TRBD2; v_gene: TRBV28; abundance: .; j_gene: TRBJ2-1; CDR3aa: CASSLWGLAGGLNEQFF; CDR3nt: TGTGCCAGCAGTTTATGGGGACTAGCGGGAGGGTTGAATGAGCAGTTCTTC
d_gene: TRBD2; v_gene: TRBV7-9; abundance: medium-sized; j_gene: TRBJ2-1; CDR3aa: CASSPKRLAGGTNEQFF; CDR3nt: TGTGCCAGCAGCCCAAAACGACTAGCGGGGGGCACGAATGAGCAGTTCTTC
d_gene: .; v_gene: TRBV7-9; abundance: .; j_gene: TRBJ1-2; CDR3aa: CASSPPPPRGYTF; CDR3nt: TGTGCCAGCAGCCCTCCCCCGCCCCGGGGCTACACCTTC
d_gene: TRBD2; v_gene: TRBV19; abundance: .; j_gene: TRBJ2-2; CDR3aa: CASSSPRGRALAGELFF; CDR3nt: TGTGCCAGTAGTAGTCCCCGCGGGAGGGCTCTCGCCGGGGAGCTGTTTTTT